The rows below give T cell receptor beta chains drawn from one sample of a study of neoadjuvant anti-PD-1 for oral cavity cancer. Method: immunoSEQ multiplex PCR; TCRdb's copy keeps in-frame clones and lacks some. The sample lists approximately 7,100 clones; over 35% were seen once. The sequencing used tumor tissue, collected before nivolumab (anti-PD-1) treatment. All receptors come from a person aged 35-79 years with oral cavity squamous cell carcinoma. The conserved cysteine and the conserved F or W are not part of the CDR3 here.

TRBV13	TRBJ1-4	ASSYGTHNEKLF
TRBV27	TRBJ2-7	ASRLHGARSYEQY
TRBV5-5	TRBJ2-4	ASTPRENIQY
TRBV5-1	TRBJ1-1	ASSPGTANTEAF
TRBV5-5	TRBJ2-7	ASSLGRTATYEQY
TRBV18	TRBJ2-7	ASSPGNYEQY
TRBV6-5	TRBJ2-5	ASSYRTDQETQY
TRBV18	TRBJ2-2	ASSTGIGTGRTGELF
TRBV6-1	TRBJ2-7	ASSDKGGQSLREY
TRBV27	TRBJ2-1	ASSLSPATRDYNEQF
TRBV10-3	TRBJ1-1	AIRTDRNTEAF
TRBV11-2	TRBJ1-6	ASSVPGSSPLH
TRBV7-2	TRBJ1-2	ASSLAARYGGYT